These 13 T cell receptor beta chains came from one sample sequenced in a study of CXCR4 blockade with PD-1 therapy in pancreatic cancer. The assay was immunoSEQ multiplex PCR, and TCRdb's table has in-frame clones only and misses some. Of under 6,500 clones detected, around 59% appear once; the ten largest clones hold 6.6%. The sample was tumor tissue. The receptor set was obtained from a human donor with pancreatic ductal adenocarcinoma.

The chain uses TRBV28 and TRBJ2-3; 10 bases align to TRBD2. The V segment lost 2 bases and the J segment 3 bases; nucleotides outside the gene matches: 5. The CDR3 sequence is 16 residues long. The germline V gene encodes CDR1 MDHEN and CDR2 SYDVKM. CDR3 DNA sequence: TGTGCCAGCAGTTTAGGCCCAGCGGGAGGGACAGATACGCAGTATTTT. Protein: CASSLGPAGGTDTQYF. The full variable domain, in which reference TRBV28 and TRBJ2-3 provide the parts outside the CDR3, is DVKVTQSSRYLVKRTGEKVFLECVQDMDHENMFWYRQDPGLGLRLIYFSYDVKMKEKGDIPEGYSVSREKKERFSLILESASTNQTSMYLCASSLGPAGGTDTQYFGPGTRLTVL.

V gene TRBV11-3 combines with J gene TRBJ2-3, with 13 bases aligning to TRBD2. There are 18 residues in the CDR3. V lost 2 bases, J lost 8 bases, and 13 bases stayed unmatched. In germline, CDR1 is SGHNT, CDR2 YENEEA. CDR3 DNA: TGTGCCAGCAGCTTAAATGCGTTACTAGCGGGAGGGATGGGTACGCAGTATTTT. Amino acid sequence: CASSLNALLAGGMGTQYF.

The chain carries TRBV6-1 and TRBJ2-5; D not certain. V was trimmed by 0 bases and J by 7 bases, leaving 9 bases between them. This CDR3 has 13 residues. Germline V gives CDR1 MNHNS, CDR2 SASEGT. The CDR3 is CASSEALLGTQYF. The CDR3 DNA reads TGTGCCAGCAGTGAAGCGCTTCTGGGGACCCAGTACTTC.

The chain uses TRBV29-1 and TRBJ1-1; TRBD1 aligns across 8 bases. The CDR3 covers 13 residues. The germline CDR1 and CDR2 sequences are SQVTM and ANQGSEA. The junction had 5 bases not matched to a gene; V was cut back by 6 bases and J by 2 bases. The CDR3 loop is CSVQGQDNTEAFF. CDR3 DNA sequence: TGCAGCGTCCAGGGACAGGACAACACTGAAGCTTTCTTT.

V is TRBV1 and J is TRBJ2-7; the table's D gene call, TRBD2, was not cross checked with the DNA. TRBV1 is recorded as a pseudogene. The CDR3 covers 19 residues. This CDR3 is CASSPQVGTRTSVLYEQYF. The CDR3, as DNA: TGCGCCAGCAGTCCCCAGGTGGGAACTAGGACTAGCGTCCTCTACGAGCAGTACTTC.

The chain links TRBV9 to TRBJ1-4, with 8 bases lining up with TRBD1. V shed 4 bases, J shed 0 bases, and the junction held 2 bases outside the gene matches. Germline CDR1 reads SGDLS; CDR2 reads YYNGEE. The CDR3 spans 15 residues. The CDR3 reads CASSSGQATNEKLFF. In DNA, the CDR3 is TGTGCCAGCAGCTCGGGACAGGCAACTAATGAAAAACTGTTTTTT.

The chain employs TRBV18 and TRBJ2-7; D gene unclear. Per the germline V gene, CDR1 is KGHSH and CDR2 is LQKENI. CDR3 length: 13 residues. The V end lost 6 bases, the J end lost 3 bases, and 12 bases lay between the germline ends. DNA of the CDR3: TGTGCCAGCTCCCAAGACTTGGACTACGAGCAGTACTTC. It specifies CASSQDLDYEQYF.

J is TRBJ1-4 and V is TRBV28; D is possibly TRBD1 (6 bases). CDR3 size: 18 residues. Trimming stripped 6 bases from V and 0 bases from J, with 20 bases between. From germline, CDR1 is MDHEN and CDR2 SYDVKM. This CDR3 is CASSPPPGGPSTNEKLFF. CDR3 nucleotides: TGTGCCAGCAGCCCCCCCCCGGGGGGGCCTTCAACTAATGAAAAACTGTTTTTT.

A few counts support this clone. The chain joins TRBV28 to TRBJ2-5; a possible D gene is TRBD1 (6 bases). The germline gives CDR1 MDHEN, CDR2 SYDVKM. There are 15 residues in the CDR3. Deletions cut 2 bases from V and 5 bases from J, with 15 bases between. In DNA form, the CDR3 reads TGTGCCAGCAGTTTAAGGCAGGGGTTTAAGGAGACCCAGTACTTC. Protein product: CASSLRQGFKETQYF.

V is TRBV19 and J is TRBJ2-3; 8 positions match TRBD1. Looked up from germline, CDR1 is LNHDA and CDR2 is SQIVND (reference sequence). The V gene end was trimmed by 5 bases and the J gene end by 2 bases; junction bases not matched to a gene: 9. The CDR3 consists of 16 residues. CDR3 region: CASSDPSGQVTDTQYF. The CDR3 nucleotides read TGTGCCAGTAGTGACCCCTCGGGACAGGTCACAGATACGCAGTATTTT.

This chain uses TRBV18 with TRBJ2-1, with D perhaps assigned TRBD1 or TRBD2 (5 bases each). The V end lost 4 bases, the J end lost 4 bases, and 17 bases lay between the germline ends. CDR3 size: 16 residues. Germline V gene sequence: CDR1 KGHSH, CDR2 LQKENI. The DNA for the CDR3 is TGTGCCAGCTCACGGGACCGACAGAGGCTATACAATGAGCAGTTCTTC. It yields the protein CASSRDRQRLYNEQFF.

The chain combines TRBV9 with TRBJ1-4; D perhaps matches TRBD1 (6 bases). V lost 5 bases to trimming and J lost 8 bases, with 19 bases between them. This CDR3 spans 15 amino acids. The germline V gene encodes CDR1 SGDLS and CDR2 YYNGEE. DNA of the CDR3: TGTGCCAGCAGTTTACAGGGAGGTCCGGCCGAAAAACTGTTTTTT. This encodes CASSLQGGPAEKLFF. Supplemented by reference TRBV9 and TRBJ1-4, the full variable domain reads DSGVTQTPKHLITATGQRVTLRCSPRSGDLSVYWYQQSLDQGLQFLIQYYNGEERAKGNILERFSAQQFPDLHSELNLSSLELGDSALYFCASSLQGGPAEKLFFGSGTQLSVL.

In its sample, this clone was seen once. The rearrangement uses TRBV19 and TRBJ1-3; no firm D call. The CDR3 sequence is 15 residues long. Germline-derived CDR1 and CDR2 are LNHDA and SQIVND (reference sequence). Trimming removed 1 base at V and 0 bases at J, with 7 bases between. The CDR3 sequence is CASSIGESSGNTIYF. CDR3 coding DNA: TGTGCCAGTAGTATAGGAGAGAGCTCTGGAAACACCATATATTTT.